The sequence of this TCR beta chain was determined in a study of early T cells in non-severe SARS-CoV-2 infection. From the 5' RACE reads, TCRdb called clonotypes with MiXCR, one entry per CDR3 protein. This sample has around 40,000 distinct CDR3 sequences, with 6.3% found just once. The CDR3 loop spans 17 amino acids. Looked up from germline, CDR1 is MDHEN and CDR2 is SYDVKM. The sequenced sample consisted of whole blood. The V gene is TRBV28, the J gene TRBJ2-1; TRBD2 aligns across 14 bases. The source is an adult who was a healthcare worker with PCR-confirmed SARS-CoV-2 infection or an uninfected control (not recorded which). The CDR3 DNA sequence: TGTGCTCCCTTCCCTATCCCGACTAGCGGGAGGGTCAATGAGCAGTTCTTC. The encoded protein is CAPFPIPTSGRVNEQFF.